This T cell receptor (beta chain) was captured in a study of blood T cell repertoires in COVID-19. Study background: The United States, Italy and Spain were the sources of the acute and convalescent COVID-19 samples. T cells, B-cell-depleted T cells, or PBMCs provided the cDNA or gDNA that served as material.

The CDR3 runs to 15 residues. The germline V gene has CDR1 SGHDN and CDR2 FVKESK. The junction had 7 bases not matched to a gene; V was cut back by 6 bases and J by 2 bases. Produced via immunoSEQ multiplex PCR; TCRdb's table is partial and in-frame only. The sample consists of 340,000 or so clones, around nine tenths of them appearing once. The chain links TRBV14 to TRBJ2-1; 7 positions agree with TRBD2. The sequence derives from a man in his fifties with active or convalescent COVID-19. Source material: peripheral blood. CDR3 residues: CASSGRGRTYNEQFF. The CDR3 nucleotides are TGTGCCAGCAGTGGGAGGGGCCGCACCTACAATGAGCAGTTCTTC.